Below are 10 T cell receptor beta chains sequenced from a single sample in a study of vaccination and CD4 T cells after COVID-19. Sequenced with the Oncomine TCR Beta short-read assay was DNA taken from cultured CD4+ T cells. MiXCR was run by TCRdb on the PCR reads, yielding one entry per CDR3 protein. The sample holds about 23,000 distinct CDR3 sequences, around 37% seen once. The antigens for these receptors are not known. The sample's time point: late sampling 161 to 241 days after vaccination in three convalescent patients. Specified treatment: roughly 11-day PBMC culture with coronavirus spike peptide pools or control peptides (ViraFEST assay). This material consisted of CD4+ T cells from blood, cultured in vitro, taken about 7 months after SARS-CoV-2 vaccination. All receptors derive from a human donor who had recovered from COVID-19.

This chain joins TRBV6-1 and TRBJ2-1; 8 bases line up with TRBD2. The J segment lost 5 bases and the V segment lost 6 bases, leaving 12 bases of the junction unmatched. The CDR3 covers 16 residues. Germline V gene sequence: CDR1 MNHNS, CDR2 SASEGT. CDR3 sequence (DNA): TGTGCCAGCAGCCCTACTAGCGGAGGGCGTCACAATGAGCAGTTCTTC. Its protein is CASSPTSGGRHNEQFF.

The rearrangement joins TRBV28 to TRBJ2-5; D gene ambiguous. This CDR3 is 12 amino acids long. CDR1 and CDR2 (germline): MDHEN, SYDVKM. Trimming removed 3 bases at V and 2 bases at J, with 4 bases between. The CDR3 nucleotides read TGTGCCAGCAGTTTCGAGCAAGAGACCCAGTACTTC. Translated, it gives CASSFEQETQYF.

This clonotype was seen a few times. The rearrangement joins TRBV28 to TRBJ1-1; maybe TRBD1 (5 bases). Trimming removed 9 bases from V and 4 bases from J, with 18 bases in between. The V gene's germline CDR1 is MDHEN and CDR2 SYDVKM. This CDR3 contains 14 residues. CDR3: CASIDSPGRTEAFF. The DNA of the CDR3 is TGTGCCAGTATTGACAGCCCAGGACGCACTGAAGCTTTCTTT.

The V and J genes are TRBV20-1 and TRBJ1-2; 8 bases are shared with TRBD1. Germline V gene sequence: CDR1 DFQATT, CDR2 SNEGSKA (reference sequence). V trimming: 4 bases; J trimming: 5 bases; junction bases outside the gene matches: 6. The CDR3 consists of 13 residues. CDR3 in amino acids: CSATRTGPYGYTF. As DNA, the CDR3 is TGCAGTGCTACGAGGACAGGGCCATATGGCTACACCTTC.

The CDR3 sequence: CATSRSSLAGSTDTQYF. The DNA for the CDR3 is TGTGCCACCAGCAGATCCTCGCTAGCGGGGTCCACAGATACGCAGTATTTT. The chain uses TRBV15 and TRBJ2-3, with 9 nucleotides matching TRBD2. The CDR3 loop spans 17 amino acids. After removal of 2 bases from V and 2 bases from J, the junction contained 8 bases not matched to a gene. Germline V gives CDR1 LNHNV, CDR2 YYDKDF (reference sequence).

This clonotype was counted only a few times. The V gene is TRBV20-1, the J gene TRBJ2-7; D unclear. CDR3 size: 14 residues. The V gene's germline CDR1 is DFQATT and CDR2 SNEGSKA (reference sequence). Trimming pared 3 bases from V and 0 bases from J, leaving 12 bases between. CDR3 DNA sequence: TGCAGTGCTAGCCCCATCGAGGTCTCCTACGAGCAGTACTTC. This gives the protein CSASPIEVSYEQYF.

The chain links TRBV6-1 to TRBJ1-5; maybe TRBD1 (6 bases). The germline gives CDR1 MNHNS, CDR2 SASEGT. The CDR3 covers 14 residues. V lost 6 bases to trimming and J lost 2 bases, with 11 bases between them. This CDR3 is CASRTGSGNQPQHF. CDR3 DNA sequence: TGTGCCAGCAGAACAGGGAGTGGCAATCAGCCCCAGCATTTT.

In its sample, this clonotype was seen once. The chain joins TRBV11-3 to TRBJ1-1; D unclear. This CDR3 contains 13 residues. Germline CDR1 reads SGHNT; CDR2 reads YENEEA. The V end lost 5 bases, the J end lost 0 bases, and 7 bases lay between the germline ends. The CDR3 coding sequence is TGTGCCAGCAGCATGGGCGTGAACACTGAAGCTTTCTTT. Its translation is CASSMGVNTEAFF.

The chain combines TRBV21-1 with TRBJ1-6. TRBV21-1 is shown as a pseudogene. The CDR3 is made up of 15 amino acids. The CDR3 loop reads CASSKLSHHNSPLHF. The CDR3 DNA reads TGTGCCAGCAGCAAACTCTCTCACCATAATTCACCCCTCCACTTT.

V usage is TRBV27 and J usage is TRBJ2-1, with TRBD2 as a possible D gene (6 bases). The V gene lost 6 bases and the J gene lost 8 bases, with 14 bases spanning the gap. The germline V gene has CDR1 MNHEY and CDR2 SMNVEV (reference sequence). This CDR3 has 13 residues. This CDR3 reads CASRRLLAYEQFF. The CDR3 DNA follows: TGTGCCAGCAGACGGCTCCTAGCGTATGAGCAGTTCTTC.